Below are 19 T cell receptor beta chains sequenced from a single sample in a study of vaccination effects on CD4 cells after COVID-19. Method: immunoSEQ multiplex PCR; TCRdb's copy keeps in-frame clones and lacks some. The data show some 41,000 clones, around 78% seen once. Sequencing in the ViraFEST assay came after antigen-specific CD4+ T cells had been expanded with viral peptide pools, which were used to stimulate PBMC. The culture ran for 10 to 11 days, and then CD4+ T cells were isolated. According to the study, vaccine recipients showed no prior SARS-CoV-2 infection and negative nucleocapsid antibodies. These receptors' antigens are unknown. This material consisted of CD4+ T cells from PBMCs cultured with SARS-CoV-2 spike peptides, taken before COVID-19 vaccination. These receptors all come from a human donor who received a COVID-19 vaccine.

The V gene is TRBV5-1, the J gene TRBJ2-1; 8 bases map to TRBD2. The V gene end was trimmed by 2 bases and the J gene end by 2 bases; junction bases not matched to a gene: 6. CDR1 and CDR2 from the germline V gene are SGHRS and YFSETQ. This CDR3 has 16 residues. Here the CDR3 reads CASSLGAGGAYNEQFF. The CDR3 coding sequence is TGCGCCAGCAGCTTAGGCGCGGGGGGCGCCTACAATGAGCAGTTCTTC.

The chain couples TRBV30 to TRBJ2-7; 13 nucleotides agree with TRBD2. Germline V gene sequence: CDR1 GTSNPN, CDR2 SVGIG (reference sequence). CDR3 size: 14 residues. The junction had 7 bases not matched to a gene; V was cut back by 5 bases and J by 6 bases. In DNA, the CDR3 is TGTGCCTGGGGTAAGGGACTAGCGGGAAGCGAGCAGTACGTC. This encodes CAWGKGLAGSEQYV.

The chain joins TRBV4-2 to TRBJ2-3; D is unresolved. The V and J ends lost 1 base and 2 bases respectively, with 7 bases between them. The germline V gene has CDR1 LGHNA and CDR2 YNFKEQ. There are 14 residues in the CDR3. The CDR3 here is CASSQAQNTDTQYF. For the CDR3, the DNA is TGTGCCAGCAGCCAAGCACAGAACACAGATACGCAGTATTTT.

The V gene is TRBV19, the J gene TRBJ1-1; 7 positions agree with TRBD1. Germline assignment: CDR1 LNHDA and CDR2 SQIVND (reference sequence). Trimming took 3 bases from V and 5 from J; bases not matched to a gene: 3. The CDR3 covers 13 residues. CDR3 sequence (DNA): TGTGCCAGTAGTATTGACAGGGTGACTGAAGCTTTCTTT. Translated, it gives CASSIDRVTEAFF.

Only a few counts were recorded for this clone. This sequence joins TRBV18 and TRBJ2-1; weak D call: TRBD2 (6 bases). The germline V and J ends were trimmed by 5 bases and 9 bases, with 14 bases remaining between them. The CDR3 is 13 amino acids. Per germline, CDR1 KGHSH and CDR2 LQKENI. The CDR3 region has the DNA TGTGCCAGCTCAGCGGGGACCACCGGTGAGCAGTTCTTC. The encoded protein is CASSAGTTGEQFF.

This clone was recorded a few times. V is TRBV30 and J is TRBJ2-1; the match to TRBD2 covers 16 bases. J was trimmed by 0 bases and V by 1 base; bases with no gene match: 6. Looked up from germline, CDR1 is GTSNPN and CDR2 is SVGIG (reference sequence). CDR3 length equals 19 residues. CDR3 region: CAWSGGLAGGLSSYNEQFF. The DNA for the CDR3 is TGTGCCTGGAGTGGGGGACTAGCGGGGGGGCTAAGCTCCTACAATGAGCAGTTCTTC.

The chain recombines TRBV9 with TRBJ2-5; D not certain. CDR1 and CDR2 (germline): SGDLS, YYNGEE. V dropped 4 bases and J dropped 1 base, with 8 bases sitting between them. The CDR3 totals 13 residues. The CDR3 protein is CASSPLSQETQYF. As DNA, the CDR3 is TGTGCCAGCAGCCCCCTCAGCCAAGAGACCCAGTACTTC.

The V call is TRBV19, the J call TRBJ1-4; TRBD1 is a possible D gene (5 bases). CDR1 is LNHDA and CDR2 is SQIVND in the germline V gene (reference sequence). There are 12 residues in the CDR3. The V end lost 3 bases, the J end lost 8 bases, and 7 bases lay between the germline ends. CDR3 coding DNA: TGTGCCAGTAGTATGGACATGGAAAAACTGTTTTTT. This gives the protein CASSMDMEKLFF.

A few counts support this clone. V and J are TRBV25-1 and TRBJ1-2; D ambiguous. The CDR3 totals 11 residues. The germline CDR1 and CDR2 sequences are MGHDK and SYGVNS. Trimming stripped 4 bases from V and 6 bases from J, with 6 bases between. CDR3: CASSVTDGYTF. The DNA of the CDR3 is TGTGCCAGCAGTGTTACAGATGGCTACACCTTC.

This chain uses TRBV28 with TRBJ2-2; no reliable D call. Deletions cut 3 bases from V and 3 bases from J, with 17 bases between. Germline-derived CDR1 and CDR2 are MDHEN and SYDVKM. This CDR3 is built from 17 residues. CDR3 residues: CASSFDFPRMDTGELFF. The CDR3 bases are TGTGCCAGCAGTTTTGATTTTCCCAGGATGGACACCGGGGAGCTGTTTTTT.

The rearrangement links TRBV6-2 or TRBV6-3 to TRBJ2-3; weak D call: TRBD2 (5 bases). The V and J ends lost 5 bases and 0 bases respectively, with 12 bases between them. The CDR3 covers 15 residues. Looked up from germline, CDR1 is MNHEY and CDR2 is SVGEGT. The CDR3 DNA reads TGTGCCAGCAGTAGCGGAGAGACTAGCACAGATACGCAGTATTTT. It specifies CASSSGETSTDTQYF.

J is TRBJ2-5 and V is TRBV15; D not resolved. V was clipped by 1 base and J by 5 bases, with 8 bases between them. This CDR3 has 13 amino acids. Germline V CDR1 and CDR2: LNHNV, YYDKDF (reference sequence). This CDR3 is CATSRAVGETQYF. The CDR3 DNA reads as TGTGCCACCAGCAGAGCCGTTGGGGAGACCCAGTACTTC.

This clone has more than one count but fewer than ten. Its ends do not fully match the called genes, so a read error is possible. This chain joins TRBV18 and TRBJ1-1; D not certain. There are 13 residues in the CDR3. The germline V gene encodes CDR1 KGHSH and CDR2 LQKENI. The CDR3 DNA reads as TGTGCCAGCTCACCAAACACAGACTCCTCCCTCCTCTTT. It yields the protein CASSPNTDSSLLF. Supplemented by reference TRBV18 and TRBJ1-1, the full variable domain reads NAGVMQNPRHLVRRRGQEARLRCSPMKGHSHVYWYRQLPEEGLKFMVYLQKENIIDESGMPKERFSAEFPKEGPSILRIQQVVRGDSAAYFCASSPNTDSSLLFGQGTRLTVV.

This sequence joins TRBV10-1 and TRBJ2-2, with D perhaps being TRBD1 or TRBD2 (5 bases each). Germline V gives CDR1 WNHNN, CDR2 SYGVQD (reference sequence). V was pared by 3 bases and J by 0 bases, with 8 bases between. CDR3 length: 15 amino acids. The CDR3 sequence is CASSDGTTNTGELFF. In DNA form, the CDR3 reads TGCGCCAGCAGTGATGGGACGACGAACACCGGGGAGCTGTTTTTT.

The V call is TRBV29-1, the J call TRBJ2-1; weak D call: TRBD1 (5 bases). V shed 6 bases and J shed 7 bases, with 16 bases lying between them. CDR1 SQVTM and CDR2 ANQGSEA come from the germline V gene. This CDR3 comprises 13 residues. CDR3 nucleotides: TGCAGCGTAAGGGGCTCCCGATTTAATGAGCAGTTCTTC. Translating it yields CSVRGSRFNEQFF.

CDR3 nucleotide sequence: TGTGCCAGTAGGGGGGACAGGAGAGAGACCCAGTACTTC. Protein sequence: CASRGDRRETQYF. The chain joins TRBV19 to TRBJ2-5; 8 bases agree with TRBD1. Trimming removed 6 bases from V and 4 bases from J; junction bases left unmatched: 4. This CDR3 region has 13 residues. Germline-derived CDR1 and CDR2 are LNHDA and SQIVND (reference sequence).

V gene TRBV7-9 combines with J gene TRBJ2-3, with TRBD2 identical over 8 bases. CDR1 SEHNR and CDR2 FQNEAQ come from the germline V gene (reference sequence). This CDR3 region has 15 residues. Unmatched junction bases numbered 10, after V lost 5 bases and J lost 6 bases. CDR3 nucleotides: TGTGCCAGCAGCCCCTGGGGCGGGGGGACGGATACGCAGTATTTT. Its protein product is CASSPWGGGTDTQYF.

The chain recombines TRBV9 with TRBJ2-5, with D unclear. V lost 4 bases to trimming and J lost 4 bases, with 11 bases between them. Per the germline V gene, CDR1 is SGDLS and CDR2 is YYNGEE. The CDR3 is 13 residues long. CDR3 region: CASSRDLRETQYF. As DNA, the CDR3 is TGTGCCAGCAGCCGTGATCTCCGAGAGACCCAGTACTTC.

The chain combines TRBV24-1 with TRBJ1-2; TRBD1 aligns across 7 bases. Germline CDR1 is KGHDR and CDR2 is SFDVKD. With 3 bases clipped from V and 6 bases from J, the junction kept 6 bases outside the gene matches. This CDR3 is built from 14 residues. DNA for the CDR3: TGTGCCACCAGTGATGAGGGACAGAGTCATGGCTACACCTTC. Its protein is CATSDEGQSHGYTF.